Listed below are T cell receptor beta chains from one sample, sequenced in a study of blood T cells in healthy people across ages. TCRdb called the 5' RACE reads again in MiXCR, with one record for every CDR3 protein. Counted here are around 1,100,000 distinct CDR3 sequences, 30% to 40% occurring once; the ten biggest clones make up around 13%. The specimen was blood. All receptors derive from a man between 18 and 35 years old in good health. The CDR3 runs from the conserved cysteine through the conserved F or W. Fields, in order: CDR3 protein, CDR3 DNA, J gene, V gene, D gene, clone size. D genes are given only for firm matches. Some rows mark clone size as missing; the rest say once, few, many or name a class of expanded clone.

CDR3: CASSLLGLAGGFNEQFF
DNA: TGTGCCAGCAGTTTATTGGGCCTAGCGGGGGGGTTCAATGAGCAGTTCTTC
J: TRBJ2-1
V: TRBV12-3/TRBV12-4
D: TRBD2
size: few

CDR3: CSAKQGPETHNEQFF
DNA: TGCAGTGCTAAACAGGGTCCCGAGACGCACAATGAGCAGTTCTTC
J: TRBJ2-1
V: TRBV20-1
D: NA
size: NA

CDR3: CAIGRPSDTEAFF
DNA: TGTGCCATCGGACGCCCCTCGGACACTGAAGCTTTCTTT
J: TRBJ1-1
V: TRBV10-3
D: NA
size: NA

CDR3: CASSQGTVSGNTIYF
DNA: TGCGCCAGCAGCCAGGGGACAGTTTCTGGAAACACCATATATTTT
J: TRBJ1-3
V: TRBV4-3
D: TRBD1
size: few

CDR3: CASRQGFYEQFF
DNA: TGTGCCAGCAGGCAGGGTTTCTATGAGCAGTTCTTC
J: TRBJ2-1
V: TRBV2
D: NA
size: NA

CDR3: CASSLDWLAQNNEQFF
DNA: TGTGCCAGCAGCTTAGATTGGCTAGCGCAAAACAATGAGCAGTTCTTC
J: TRBJ2-1
V: TRBV11-2
D: NA
size: NA

CDR3: CASSGGTAANSGNTIYF
DNA: TGTGCCAGCAGTGGGGGGACGGCCGCCAACTCTGGAAACACCATATATTTT
J: TRBJ1-3
V: TRBV28
D: NA
size: NA

CDR3: CASSAQDTQYF
DNA: TGCGCCAGCAGTGCCCAAGATACGCAGTATTTT
J: TRBJ2-3
V: TRBV5-1
D: NA
size: many

CDR3: CASSPVGGSYTF
DNA: TGTGCCAGCAGCCCGGTGGGCGGGAGCTACACCTTC
J: TRBJ1-2
V: TRBV6-5
D: NA
size: many

CDR3: CASSYFASGELAKNIQYF
DNA: TGTGCCAGCAGTTACTTCGCTAGCGGGGAGCTAGCCAAAAACATTCAGTACTTC
J: TRBJ2-4
V: TRBV6-2/TRBV6-3
D: TRBD2
size: few

CDR3: CASSPPGQGSYGYTF
DNA: TGTGCCAGCTCACCACCGGGACAGGGCAGCTATGGCTACACCTTC
J: TRBJ1-2
V: TRBV18
D: TRBD1
size: few

CDR3: CASSWTTAGTGAFEAFF
DNA: TGCGCCAGCAGCTGGACCACGGCCGGGACAGGGGCATTCGAAGCTTTCTTT
J: TRBJ1-1
V: TRBV5-1
D: TRBD1
size: few

CDR3: CASSPPGSSEKLFF
DNA: TGCGCCAGCAGCCCTCCAGGGTCGAGTGAAAAACTGTTTTTT
J: TRBJ1-4
V: TRBV4-1
D: NA
size: NA

CDR3: CASSLGWNNEKPFF
DNA: TGTGCCAGCAGCTTAGGGTGGAATAATGAAAAACCGTTTTTT
J: TRBJ1-4
V: TRBV7-2
D: NA
size: NA

CDR3: CASADDNQPQHF
DNA: TGTGCCAGCGCCGATGACAATCAGCCCCAGCATTTT
J: TRBJ1-5
V: TRBV2
D: NA
size: NA

CDR3: CSARGRWSTDTQYF
DNA: TGCAGTGCTAGAGGGCGATGGAGCACAGATACGCAGTATTTT
J: TRBJ2-3
V: TRBV20-1
D: NA
size: NA

CDR3: CSARDQGGPLHF
DNA: TGCAGTGCTAGAGATCAGGGGGGCCCCCTCCACTTT
J: TRBJ1-6
V: TRBV20-1
D: TRBD1
size: NA

CDR3: CASSYSAGASPDTQYF
DNA: TGTGCCAGCAGTTACTCAGCGGGGGCCAGCCCAGATACGCAGTATTTT
J: TRBJ2-3
V: TRBV6-5
D: TRBD2
size: NA

CDR3: CASSTLDSNEQFF
DNA: TGTGCCAGCAGCACCCTGGACAGCAATGAGCAGTTCTTC
J: TRBJ2-1
V: TRBV9
D: NA
size: NA

CDR3: CASSLGAGTSGELFF
DNA: TGTGCCAGCAGCTTAGGTGCAGGGACAAGCGGGGAGCTGTTTTTT
J: TRBJ2-2
V: TRBV7-9
D: NA
size: NA

CDR3: CASMAQENYNEQFF
DNA: TGTGCCAGCATGGCCCAGGAGAACTACAATGAGCAGTTCTTC
J: TRBJ2-1
V: TRBV2
D: NA
size: NA

CDR3: CASSTGLNEKLFF
DNA: TGCGCCAGCTCGACAGGCCTCAATGAAAAACTGTTTTTT
J: TRBJ1-4
V: TRBV5-1
D: NA
size: NA

CDR3: CASSQSYGEQFF
DNA: TGTGCCAGCAGCCAAAGTTACGGTGAGCAGTTCTTC
J: TRBJ2-1
V: TRBV5-5
D: NA
size: NA

CDR3: CASSQDRFQIEKLFF
DNA: TGTGCCAGCAGCCAAGATAGGTTTCAGATTGAAAAACTGTTTTTT
J: TRBJ1-4
V: TRBV4-2
D: NA
size: few

CDR3: CASSVEGTSYNEQYF
DNA: TGTGCCAGCAGCGTAGAGGGAACCTCCTACAATGAGCAGTACTTC
J: TRBJ2-7
V: TRBV9
D: NA
size: NA

CDR3: CSSGRSLNTEAFF
DNA: TGCAGCAGCGGCCGCAGTTTGAACACTGAAGCTTTCTTT
J: TRBJ1-1
V: TRBV20-1
D: NA
size: NA

CDR3: CASRVTGDQPQHF
DNA: TGTGCCAGCAGGGTGACAGGGGATCAGCCCCAGCATTTT
J: TRBJ1-5
V: TRBV12-3/TRBV12-4
D: TRBD1
size: NA

CDR3: CASSLGFSQFF
DNA: TGTGCCAGCAGCTTAGGCTTTAGTCAGTTCTTC
J: TRBJ2-1
V: TRBV7-9
D: NA
size: NA

CDR3: CASSSSGALRQPQHF
DNA: TGTGCCAGCAGTTCCTCAGGGGCTCTTCGGCAGCCCCAGCATTTT
J: TRBJ1-5
V: TRBV9
D: NA
size: NA

CDR3: CASSYRPSTDTQYF
DNA: TGTGCCAGCAGTTACAGGCCTAGCACAGATACGCAGTATTTT
J: TRBJ2-3
V: TRBV6-6
D: NA
size: few

CDR3: CSASFDEKLFF
DNA: TGCAGTGCTAGTTTTGATGAAAAACTGTTTTTT
J: TRBJ1-4
V: TRBV20-1
D: NA
size: few

CDR3: CATRLGGTNEKLFF
DNA: TGTGCCACCAGATTAGGGGGGACTAATGAAAAACTGTTTTTT
J: TRBJ1-4
V: TRBV10-3
D: NA
size: few

CDR3: CASAGGYTDTQYF
DNA: TGTGCCAGCGCCGGCGGCTACACAGATACGCAGTATTTT
J: TRBJ2-3
V: TRBV12-3/TRBV12-4
D: NA
size: NA

CDR3: CASRYDRGNSPLHF
DNA: TGTGCCAGCAGATACGACAGGGGCAATTCACCCCTCCACTTT
J: TRBJ1-6
V: TRBV28
D: TRBD1
size: NA

CDR3: CASSPITGATEAFF
DNA: TGCGCCAGCAGCCCCATTACAGGGGCCACTGAAGCTTTCTTT
J: TRBJ1-1
V: TRBV4-3
D: TRBD1
size: NA

CDR3: CASSLERGGYTDTQYF
DNA: TGCGCCAGCAGCCTCGAGCGGGGGGGTTACACAGATACGCAGTATTTT
J: TRBJ2-3
V: TRBV5-1
D: TRBD2
size: NA

CDR3: CASSVPSGRENTGELFF
DNA: TGTGCCAGCAGCGTCCCCTCGGGACGGGAAAACACCGGGGAGCTGTTTTTT
J: TRBJ2-2
V: TRBV9
D: NA
size: NA

CDR3: CASSFLSLKGSGNTEAFF
DNA: TGTGCCAGCAGTTTTCTGTCCCTCAAGGGGTCGGGGAACACTGAAGCTTTCTTT
J: TRBJ1-1
V: TRBV28
D: NA
size: few

CDR3: CASSLGQLEAFF
DNA: TGTGCCAGCAGTTTAGGGCAGCTTGAAGCTTTCTTT
J: TRBJ1-1
V: TRBV12-3/TRBV12-4
D: NA
size: few

CDR3: CASIEGYTEAFF
DNA: TGTGCCAGCATCGAGGGGTACACTGAAGCTTTCTTT
J: TRBJ1-1
V: TRBV2
D: NA
size: NA

CDR3: CASSVDAYSNQPQHF
DNA: TGTGCCAGCAGCGTAGATGCCTATAGCAATCAGCCCCAGCATTTT
J: TRBJ1-5
V: TRBV9
D: NA
size: NA

CDR3: CAISERVSYEQYF
DNA: TGTGCCATCAGTGAAAGGGTTTCCTACGAGCAGTACTTC
J: TRBJ2-7
V: TRBV10-3
D: NA
size: NA

CDR3: CATSRDQGNEQFF
DNA: TGTGCCACCAGCAGAGATCAGGGCAATGAGCAGTTCTTC
J: TRBJ2-1
V: TRBV15
D: NA
size: few

CDR3: CASSPNPGQRNTGELFF
DNA: TGTGCCAGCAGCCCAAACCCGGGACAGAGAAACACCGGGGAGCTGTTTTTT
J: TRBJ2-2
V: TRBV9
D: TRBD1
size: NA

CDR3: CASSSQGAANYGYTF
DNA: TGTGCCAGCAGTTCACAGGGGGCCGCTAACTATGGCTACACCTTC
J: TRBJ1-2
V: TRBV7-2
D: TRBD1
size: few

CDR3: CSSKGGNTDTQYF
DNA: TGCAGTTCCAAAGGGGGCAACACAGATACGCAGTATTTT
J: TRBJ2-3
V: TRBV20-1
D: TRBD1
size: few

CDR3: CASSQWRRPNPGELFF
DNA: TGTGCCAGCAGCCAATGGAGGAGACCGAACCCGGGGGAGCTGTTTTTT
J: TRBJ2-2
V: TRBV14
D: NA
size: NA

CDR3: CSATSTASNEKLFF
DNA: TGCAGTGCCACCTCGACAGCTTCAAATGAAAAACTGTTTTTT
J: TRBJ1-4
V: TRBV20-1
D: NA
size: NA

CDR3: CAISDPRGQNTGELFF
DNA: TGTGCCATCAGTGACCCCAGGGGCCAGAACACCGGGGAGCTGTTTTTT
J: TRBJ2-2
V: TRBV10-3
D: NA
size: NA

CDR3: CVSILDGGLYNEQYF
DNA: TGTGTCAGCATCCTTGACGGGGGGCTTTACAATGAGCAGTACTTC
J: TRBJ2-7
V: TRBV6-6
D: NA
size: NA

CDR3: CASSQGSHTDTQYF
DNA: TGCGCCAGCAGCCAAGGGTCCCATACTGATACGCAGTATTTT
J: TRBJ2-3
V: TRBV4-3
D: NA
size: NA

CDR3: CASSGSTGSYNEQYF
DNA: TGTGCCAGCAGTGGATCGACGGGCTCCTACAATGAGCAGTACTTC
J: TRBJ2-7
V: TRBV27
D: NA
size: NA

CDR3: CASKGGRGTEAFF
DNA: TGTGCCAGCAAGGGCGGCCGGGGGACTGAAGCTTTCTTT
J: TRBJ1-1
V: TRBV2
D: NA
size: few

CDR3: CASSPTGTGAHYGYTF
DNA: TGTGCCAGCAGCCCGACCGGGACAGGGGCCCACTATGGCTACACCTTC
J: TRBJ1-2
V: TRBV7-3
D: TRBD1
size: few

CDR3: CASSFAGQGEKLFF
DNA: TGTGCCAGCAGTTTCGCGGGACAGGGGGAAAAACTGTTTTTT
J: TRBJ1-4
V: TRBV27
D: TRBD1
size: few

CDR3: CSAPNWGYDGHTF
DNA: TGCAGTGCCCCGAACTGGGGGTATGACGGCCACACCTTC
J: TRBJ1-2
V: TRBV20-1
D: NA
size: NA

CDR3: CASSKENSEQFF
DNA: TGTGCCAGCAGCAAAGAAAACAGTGAGCAGTTCTTC
J: TRBJ2-1
V: TRBV21-1
D: NA
size: few

CDR3: CASTSRVTISSYEQYF
DNA: TGTGCCAGCACCTCTAGAGTGACTATAAGCTCCTACGAGCAGTACTTC
J: TRBJ2-7
V: TRBV7-3
D: NA
size: few

CDR3: CSVEDVSTEAFF
DNA: TGCAGCGTTGAAGATGTCAGCACTGAGGCTTTCTTT
J: TRBJ1-1
V: TRBV29-1
D: NA
size: NA